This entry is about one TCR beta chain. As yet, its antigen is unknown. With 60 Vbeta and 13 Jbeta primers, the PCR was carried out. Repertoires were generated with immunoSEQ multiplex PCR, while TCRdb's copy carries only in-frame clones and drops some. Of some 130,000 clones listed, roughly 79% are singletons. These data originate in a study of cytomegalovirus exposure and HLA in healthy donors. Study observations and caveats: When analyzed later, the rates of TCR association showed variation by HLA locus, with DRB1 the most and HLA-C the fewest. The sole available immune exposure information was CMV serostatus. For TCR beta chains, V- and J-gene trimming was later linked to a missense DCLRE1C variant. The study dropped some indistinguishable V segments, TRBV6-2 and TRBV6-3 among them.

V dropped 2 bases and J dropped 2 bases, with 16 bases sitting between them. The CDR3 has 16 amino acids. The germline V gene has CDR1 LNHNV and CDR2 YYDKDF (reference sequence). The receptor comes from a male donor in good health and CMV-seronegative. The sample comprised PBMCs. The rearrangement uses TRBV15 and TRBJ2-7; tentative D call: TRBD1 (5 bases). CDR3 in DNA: TGTGCCACCAGCAGACGGTCAGGGTACCTCACCTACGAGCAGTACTTC. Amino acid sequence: CATSRRSGYLTYEQYF.